The clone carrying this TCR beta chain was recorded a few times. The CDR3 extends over 20 amino acids. The authors' processing: Quantification of nucleated cells was approximated via reference gene primer amplification. Sequenced by immunoSEQ multiplex PCR; TCRdb stores in-frame clones only, minus some. For V, J and clone size, that table is used; D and trimming come from the DNA. This table holds approximately 160,000 clones, roughly 77% found once. This sample was included in a study of blood T cell repertoires in COVID-19. Across the whole study: The United States, Italy and Spain provided the acute and convalescent COVID-19 samples. The analysed material was cDNA or gDNA that came from T cells, B-cell-depleted T cells, or PBMCs.

Specimen: peripheral blood. This chain links TRBV12-2 with TRBJ1-1; the listed D gene, TRBD1, was not tested against the DNA. TRBV12-2 corresponds to a pseudogene. The TCR originated in a human donor in a cohort sampled during active COVID-19. The CDR3 DNA follows: TGTGCAAGTCGCCCCCCATTGTTAGGGCAGGGGGCCAAAGTGAACACTGAAGCTTTCTTT. It is translated as CASRPPLLGQGAKVNTEAFF.